A single sample gave rise to the 14 T cell receptor beta chains below, sequenced in a study of blood T cell repertoires in COVID-19. The repertoire was sequenced with immunoSEQ multiplex PCR; TCRdb's copy has only in-frame clones and lacks some. Of about 120,000 clones listed, 78% are singletons. The specimen was peripheral blood. The source is a man between 65 and 85 years old with acute or convalescent COVID-19.

The chain links TRBV5-6 to TRBJ2-7, with 9 bases matching TRBD1. V was clipped by 0 bases and J by 1 base; unmatched bases: 11. The CDR3 has 18 residues. CDR1 is SGHDT and CDR2 is YYEEEE in the germline V gene. In DNA form, the CDR3 reads TGTGCCAGCAGCTTGGGAGAGAAAACCGGGACAGGGTCCTACGAGCAGTACTTC. This translates into CASSLGEKTGTGSYEQYF.

The chain couples TRBV12-5 to TRBJ1-6, with a possible D match to TRBD1 (6 bases). The CDR3 length is 13 residues. V lost 5 bases, J lost 10 bases, and 12 bases lay in between. The germline gives CDR1 LGHNT, CDR2 FRNRAP. CDR3 nucleotide sequence: TGTGCTAGTGGTCCAACAGGGTACTCACCCCTCCACTTT. Translated: CASGPTGYSPLHF.

The chain carries TRBV12-3 or TRBV12-4 and TRBJ1-3, with TRBD1 matching 7 bases. The CDR3 spans 13 residues. V was pared by 8 bases and J by 2 bases, with 3 bases of the junction left unmatched. This CDR3 is CASGDRAGNTIYF. The CDR3 bases are TGTGCCAGCGGAGACAGGGCTGGAAACACCATATATTTT.

V is TRBV4-2 and J is TRBJ2-3; 10 positions agree with TRBD2. With 5 bases clipped from V and 1 base from J, the junction kept 6 bases outside the gene matches. Germline V gives CDR1 LGHNA, CDR2 YNFKEQ. CDR3 length: 16 residues. Here the CDR3 DNA reads TGTGCCAGCAGCACCGGGACTAGCGATGGCACAGATACGCAGTATTTT. Its translation is CASSTGTSDGTDTQYF.

The chain recombines TRBV6-5 with TRBJ1-2, with D possibly being TRBD1 (6 bases). The CDR3 has 14 amino acids. Per germline, CDR1 MNHEY and CDR2 SVGAGI. The V gene lost 6 bases and the J gene lost 0 bases, with 11 bases spanning the gap. CDR3 sequence: CASRRTAANYGYTF. CDR3 in DNA: TGTGCCAGCAGGAGGACAGCGGCTAACTATGGCTACACCTTC.

The chain recombines TRBV5-4 with TRBJ1-6; D may be TRBD1 (5 bases). Germline values: CDR1 SGHNT, CDR2 YYREEE (reference sequence). Trimming removed 0 bases at V and 10 bases at J, with 11 bases between. This CDR3 contains 14 residues. CDR3 bases: TGTGCCAGCAGCTTGGATACCCAGGGATCACCCCTCCACTTT. It codes for CASSLDTQGSPLHF.

On this clone itself: A much more abundant neighbour one base away suggests this may be a read error. J is TRBJ2-2 and V is TRBV4-1, with D possibly being TRBD2 (5 bases). The V gene lost 1 base and the J gene lost 1 base, with 13 bases spanning the gap. The CDR3 extends over 17 amino acids. From germline, CDR1 is MGHRA and CDR2 YSYEKL. This CDR3 reads CASSQGVNGENTGELFF. In nucleotides, the CDR3 is TGCGCCAGCAGCCAAGGTGTTAACGGGGAGAACACCGGGGAGCTGTTTTTT.

The CDR3 DNA is TGTGCCAGTAGAGACTGGACACTCAGCACTGAAGCTTTCTTT. Encoded protein: CASRDWTLSTEAFF. This chain uses TRBV19 with TRBJ1-1; tentative D call: TRBD1 (5 bases). The length of the CDR3 is 14 residues. V lost 6 bases and J 4 bases, leaving 15 bases between the germline ends. CDR1 LNHDA and CDR2 SQIVND come from the germline V gene (reference sequence).

This chain uses TRBV7-3 with TRBJ1-5, with 7 bases aligning to TRBD1. Unmatched junction bases numbered 6, after V lost 5 bases and J lost 5 bases. This CDR3 is 14 amino acids long. Germline CDR1 SGHTA, CDR2 FQGTGA. CDR3 coding DNA: TGTGCCAGCAGCCTGACACAGGGGTATCAGCCCCAGCATTTT. This gives the protein CASSLTQGYQPQHF.

This rearrangement joins TRBV9 to TRBJ1-2, with 12 bases lining up with TRBD1. V gave up 3 bases and J gave up 3 bases; unmatched junction bases: 9. Germline V gives CDR1 SGDLS, CDR2 YYNGEE. This CDR3 is built from 17 residues. The CDR3 is CASSGPGQGAVDYGYTF. CDR3 nucleotides: TGTGCCAGCAGCGGACCGGGACAGGGGGCTGTGGACTATGGCTACACCTTC.

The chain couples TRBV5-1 to TRBJ1-2; 10 nucleotides agree with TRBD1. The CDR3 is made up of 15 amino acids. Germline trimming cut 4 bases from V and 4 bases from J; bases unmatched to any gene: 7. Germline-derived CDR1 and CDR2 are SGHRS and YFSETQ. CDR3 in DNA: TGCGCCAGCAGCACGGGACAGGGGTTTGCCTATGGCTACACCTTC. It codes for CASSTGQGFAYGYTF.

The J gene is TRBJ1-6, the V gene TRBV11-2, with D unclear. This CDR3 has 16 residues. V was cut by 3 bases and J by 0 bases, with 9 bases left in between. CDR1 and CDR2 from the germline V gene are SGHAT and FQNNGV. The CDR3 loop is CASSLGKSSYNSPLHF. The CDR3 DNA is TGTGCCAGCAGCTTGGGCAAGAGCTCCTATAATTCACCCCTCCACTTT.

The gene calls are TRBV7-2 and TRBJ1-3; possible D gene TRBD1, 6 bases. The V gene's germline CDR1 is SGHTA and CDR2 FQGNSA. The germline V and J ends were trimmed by 6 bases and 4 bases, with 16 bases remaining between them. This CDR3 is built from 15 residues. CDR3 in amino acids: CASSNDRNGGNTIYF. CDR3 DNA: TGTGCCAGCAGTAACGACAGGAACGGAGGAAACACCATATATTTT.

The chain is built from TRBV3-1 (or the pseudogene TRBV3-2) and TRBJ2-1; D is possibly TRBD1 (5 bases). Germline CDR1 and CDR2: LGHDT and YNNKEL (reference sequence). V was trimmed by 2 bases and J by 6 bases, leaving 23 bases between them. This CDR3 spans 18 amino acids. The CDR3: CASSQNSIREPTSNEQFF. The CDR3 DNA reads as TGTGCCAGCAGCCAAAACTCAATCAGGGAACCGACTTCCAATGAGCAGTTCTTC.